A selection of T cell receptor beta chains follows, all from one sample in a study of vaccination and CD4 T cells after COVID-19. These TCRs are of unknown antigen specificity. TCRdb recomputed calls from the PCR reads with MiXCR, one row per CDR3 protein. The sample includes about 9,600 distinct CDR3 sequences, approximately 25% seen only once; the top ten take roughly 13%. The sample consisted of CD4+ T cells from blood, cultured in vitro, taken after SARS-CoV-2 vaccination. Every receptor here comes from a human donor who had recovered from COVID-19. CDR3s include the opening cysteine and the closing phenylalanine or tryptophan. Fields, in order: V gene, J gene, CDR3 protein.

V: TRBV7-9; J: TRBJ2-3; CDR3: CASSSGRGTDTQYF
V: TRBV6-1; J: TRBJ1-6; CDR3: CASTLRRDYSSPLHF
V: TRBV11-2; J: TRBJ1-2; CDR3: CASSMGQTNYGYTF
V: TRBV29-1; J: TRBJ2-3; CDR3: CSAIREVSTDTQYF
V: TRBV7-2; J: TRBJ2-7; CDR3: CASTKGVAAPYEQYF
V: TRBV28; J: TRBJ1-2; CDR3: CASSFVGGTANYGYTF
V: TRBV20-1; J: TRBJ2-5; CDR3: CSARRGLVQETQYF
V: TRBV12-3/TRBV12-4; J: TRBJ2-1; CDR3: CASSLGGRLSYNEQFF
V: TRBV18; J: TRBJ2-1; CDR3: CASSPPGTGYNEQFF
V: TRBV19; J: TRBJ2-5; CDR3: CASSIGDGSRETQYF
V: TRBV7-8; J: TRBJ2-1; CDR3: CASSLDQRQGGSSYNEQFF
V: TRBV6-1; J: TRBJ2-1; CDR3: CASSTLGSSYNEQFF
V: TRBV6-5; J: TRBJ1-2; CDR3: CASSYYGGGYTF
V: TRBV29-1; J: TRBJ1-1; CDR3: CSVDRGRNTEAFF
V: TRBV6-4; J: TRBJ2-1; CDR3: CASSERTGYNEQFF
V: TRBV6-1; J: TRBJ1-1; CDR3: CASSLVGGAEAFF
V: TRBV20-1; J: TRBJ2-3; CDR3: CSANPTSGTTDTQYF
V: TRBV28; J: TRBJ2-7; CDR3: CASTPGGQLYEQYF
V: TRBV7-2; J: TRBJ2-1; CDR3: CASSQGPLNEQFF
V: TRBV19; J: TRBJ1-4; CDR3: CASSIMAGLTEKLFF
V: TRBV19; J: TRBJ1-5; CDR3: CASSIGSGVAGNQPQHF
V: TRBV20-1; J: TRBJ2-1; CDR3: CSARVGGREQFF
V: TRBV6-5; J: TRBJ2-3; CDR3: CASSLGGGTDTQYF
V: TRBV19; J: TRBJ2-3; CDR3: CASRGTGRTDTQYF
V: TRBV28; J: TRBJ2-5; CDR3: CASSTYRETQETQYF
V: TRBV7-2; J: TRBJ1-5; CDR3: CASSDPGGRRPQHF
V: TRBV21-1; J: TRBJ1-4; CDR3: CASSKEEGTGRGGKLFF
V: TRBV12-3/TRBV12-4; J: TRBJ2-7; CDR3: CASGYRGYEQYF
V: TRBV5-8; J: TRBJ2-1; CDR3: CASNPLGGTTIDEQFF
V: TRBV28; J: TRBJ1-1; CDR3: CASSLGRQAFF
V: TRBV10-3; J: TRBJ1-1; CDR3: CAISEDRGKTEAFF
V: TRBV6-1; J: TRBJ2-3; CDR3: CASRRTSGSGGDTQYF
V: TRBV6-1; J: TRBJ2-2; CDR3: CASRDTGTATGELFF
V: TRBV6-5; J: TRBJ2-7; CDR3: CASSYSMTGITEQYF
V: TRBV27; J: TRBJ1-1; CDR3: CASSPTYRGINTEAFF
V: TRBV28; J: TRBJ2-3; CDR3: CASSPGGLDTQYF
V: TRBV28; J: TRBJ1-2; CDR3: CASRTFGGDYGYTF
V: TRBV28; J: TRBJ2-1; CDR3: CASSLGGGQQNEQFF
V: TRBV5-4; J: TRBJ2-3; CDR3: CASSPVDFTDTQYF
V: TRBV27; J: TRBJ2-6; CDR3: CARHNVLTF
V: TRBV20-1; J: TRBJ2-3; CDR3: CSERQPPTDTQYF
V: TRBV19; J: TRBJ2-7; CDR3: CASSSGARALYYEQYF
V: TRBV5-1; J: TRBJ2-7; CDR3: CASSLAPGQSYEQYF
V: TRBV28; J: TRBJ1-3; CDR3: CASSLHRKAGNTIYF
V: TRBV6-1; J: TRBJ1-5; CDR3: CASSTPSRGPNQPQHF
V: TRBV6-5; J: TRBJ2-1; CDR3: CASSYPRGTPYNEQFF
V: TRBV24-1; J: TRBJ2-1; CDR3: CATSDPGGLEQFF
V: TRBV7-2; J: TRBJ2-2; CDR3: CASSLGQGTAGELFF
V: TRBV29-1; J: TRBJ1-1; CDR3: CSVYHSLGTEAFF
V: TRBV11-2; J: TRBJ2-7; CDR3: CASSLKTSGSEQYF
V: TRBV7-9; J: TRBJ2-7; CDR3: CASSPEDGSSYEQYF
V: TRBV19; J: TRBJ1-2; CDR3: CASPLPTRYGHTF
V: TRBV29-1; J: TRBJ1-2; CDR3: CSVEFAGQVGYTF